The rows below give T cell receptor beta chains drawn from one sample of a study of blood T cell repertoires in COVID-19. Method: immunoSEQ multiplex PCR; TCRdb's copy keeps in-frame clones and lacks some. This table holds some 250,000 clones, roughly 84% found once. The sample comprised peripheral blood. The receptors stem from a man between 60 and 70 years old with acute or convalescent COVID-19. The CDR3 runs from the conserved cysteine through the conserved F or W.

J: TRBJ2-5
V: TRBV27
CDR3: CASSRIGTSGGKTQYF

J: TRBJ2-7
V: TRBV7-3
CDR3: CASSSGLAGAKQYF

J: TRBJ2-2
V: TRBV9
CDR3: CASTVQGTGELFF

J: TRBJ1-4
V: TRBV11-2
CDR3: CASSLGETGATNEKLFF

J: TRBJ2-7
V: TRBV7-2
CDR3: CASSVLPSGYEQYF

J: TRBJ1-2
V: TRBV9
CDR3: CASSVEELGWQGRSNMDGYTF

J: TRBJ2-7
V: TRBV29-1
CDR3: CSVGTSGASRYEQYF

J: TRBJ2-5
V: TRBV7-6
CDR3: CASSLESGGALGKTQYF

J: TRBJ2-5
V: TRBV5-6
CDR3: CASSLGSTSPGETQYF

J: TRBJ1-2
V: TRBV29-1
CDR3: CSVERTGTPYGYTF

J: TRBJ2-5
V: TRBV9
CDR3: CASSVWNGGAGETQYF

J: TRBJ1-1
V: TRBV2
CDR3: CASSEEDPGGLGTEAFF

J: TRBJ2-5
V: TRBV12-5
CDR3: CASGLGTSGGETQYF

J: TRBJ2-3
V: TRBV28
CDR3: CASSSPGWDTQYF

J: TRBJ2-3
V: TRBV24-1
CDR3: CATTEASTDTQYF

J: TRBJ2-1
V: TRBV12-3/TRBV12-4
CDR3: CASSLGLPNEQFF

J: TRBJ2-7
V: TRBV6-5
CDR3: CASIRQGDAYEQYF

J: TRBJ2-1
V: TRBV5-1
CDR3: CASSPGGGAYEQFF

J: TRBJ2-7
V: TRBV10-3
CDR3: CAISVNGQGDEQYF

J: TRBJ2-3
V: TRBV27
CDR3: CASHGQAYTDTQYF

J: TRBJ2-3
V: TRBV18
CDR3: CASSPSYTDTQYF

J: TRBJ1-4
V: TRBV7-6
CDR3: CASSVRGQPEKLFF

J: TRBJ2-3
V: TRBV7-9
CDR3: CASRKGVSTDTQYF

J: TRBJ1-1
V: TRBV6-5
CDR3: CASSYSGTVNTEAFF

J: TRBJ2-2
V: TRBV6-5
CDR3: CASRQDGNTGELFF

J: TRBJ2-4
V: TRBV3-1/TRBV3-2
CDR3: CASSPARLALAKNIQYF

J: TRBJ2-5
V: TRBV29-1
CDR3: CSVEDGDIQETQYF

J: TRBJ2-7
V: TRBV3-1/TRBV3-2
CDR3: CASSQVSTSGRNEQYF

J: TRBJ1-4
V: TRBV19
CDR3: CASSSPGQWNEKLFF

J: TRBJ2-1
V: TRBV28
CDR3: CASRGGWGYNEQFF

J: TRBJ2-2
V: TRBV7-2
CDR3: CASSRDSTNTGELFF

J: TRBJ2-1
V: TRBV5-1
CDR3: CASNPGLAGGQSEQFF

J: TRBJ2-7
V: TRBV5-6
CDR3: CASSLVGANEQYF

J: TRBJ1-4
V: TRBV7-9
CDR3: CASRSLTTNEKLFF

J: TRBJ1-1
V: TRBV12-3/TRBV12-4
CDR3: CASSFSMNTEAFF

J: TRBJ2-5
V: TRBV7-7
CDR3: CASSRTSGGQETQYF

J: TRBJ2-3
V: TRBV28
CDR3: CASSLWTSGSVPDTQYF

J: TRBJ2-7
V: TRBV11-2
CDR3: CASSRGLTPGLADYEQYF

J: TRBJ1-6
V: TRBV4-1
CDR3: CASSQDGGRGAQNSPLHF

J: TRBJ1-2
V: TRBV5-4
CDR3: CASSPGQGVYGYTF

J: TRBJ2-6
V: TRBV21-1
CDR3: CASSKEEDRGSGANVLTF

J: TRBJ1-6
V: TRBV4-1
CDR3: CASSRGQGYSPLHF

J: TRBJ2-1
V: TRBV19
CDR3: CASSIRGSYNEQFF

J: TRBJ2-2
V: TRBV12-3/TRBV12-4
CDR3: CASSFGGPGELFF

J: TRBJ2-5
V: TRBV7-2
CDR3: CASSLVGQGALLETQYF

J: TRBJ2-7
V: TRBV29-1
CDR3: CSVAPLAGGPKYEQYF